This is a list of T cell receptor beta chains from one sample in a study of blood T cell repertoires in COVID-19. Sequencing used immunoSEQ multiplex PCR; TCRdb keeps in-frame clones, though not all of them. The sample records about 130,000 clones, 80% to 90% being singletons. The source material was peripheral blood. The receptors were gathered from a woman aged 55-70 years with acute or convalescent COVID-19. Each CDR3 is given with its conserved first and last residue. Each record gives: D gene, V gene, clone size, J gene, CDR3 length, CDR3 DNA, CDR3 protein. D genes are given only for firm matches. Some rows mark clone size as missing; the rest say once, few, many or name a class of expanded clone.

.,TRBV24-1,few,TRBJ2-3,13,TGTGCCACCGCGGGAATAGGGGCAGATACGCAGTATTTT,CATAGIGADTQYF
.,TRBV13,.,TRBJ2-2,15,TGTGCCAGCAGCTCCGGGACAATAAACACCGGGGAGCTGTTTTTT,CASSSGTINTGELFF
TRBD2,TRBV5-1,.,TRBJ2-1,15,TGCGCCAGCAGCGGTAGCGGGAGAGGTTACAATGAGCAGTTCTTC,CASSGSGRGYNEQFF
.,TRBV7-2,.,TRBJ1-5,15,TGTGCCAGCAGCTTAGGTCGGGCAGGGGAACAGCCCCAGCATTTT,CASSLGRAGEQPQHF
TRBD1,TRBV19,once,TRBJ2-1,11,TGTGCCAGTAGGCAGGGGGTTGAGCAGTTCTTC,CASRQGVEQFF
.,TRBV27,.,TRBJ1-5,13,TGTGCCAGCAGTTTTGGGGGGAATCAGCCCCAGCATTTT,CASSFGGNQPQHF
.,TRBV6-5,few,TRBJ1-1,16,TGTGCCAGCAGTTACTCGCCCGGGGGTCTTAACACTGAAGCTTTCTTT,CASSYSPGGLNTEAFF
TRBD1,TRBV9,.,TRBJ2-1,15,TGTGCCAGCAGCGTGACAGGGAGTTTTGACAATGAGCAGTTCTTC,CASSVTGSFDNEQFF
TRBD1,TRBV29-1,.,TRBJ1-1,15,TGCAGCGCCGCGACAGGGGGCTCAGTAGGCACTGAAGCTTTCTTT,CSAATGGSVGTEAFF
.,TRBV27,.,TRBJ2-2,12,TGTGCCAGCAGTTCCTCGACCGGGGAGCTGTTTTTT,CASSSSTGELFF
TRBD2,TRBV9,.,TRBJ2-3,15,TGTGCCAGCAGCCCCCGGGACTACTACACAGATACGCAGTATTTT,CASSPRDYYTDTQYF
TRBD2,TRBV18,.,TRBJ2-1,15,TGTGCCAGCTCAAAAGGGACTAGCGGGATTCATGAGCAGTTCTTC,CASSKGTSGIHEQFF
TRBD1,TRBV19,few,TRBJ1-5,15,TGTGCCAGTAGTATGGGCCAGGGGGCCTGGCAGCCCCAGCATTTT,CASSMGQGAWQPQHF
.,TRBV19,once,TRBJ1-4,14,TGTGCCAGTAGTCCACAGGCCACTAATGAAAAACTGTTTTTT,CASSPQATNEKLFF
TRBD2,TRBV15,once,TRBJ2-1,17,TGTGCCACCAGCGTAAGGACTAGCGGGAATCGGCACAATGAGCAGTTCTTC,CATSVRTSGNRHNEQFF
TRBD1,TRBV7-9,.,TRBJ1-2,16,TGTGCCAGCAGCTCGGCCGGGGACAGGGCATTTCGCGGCTACACCTTC,CASSSAGDRAFRGYTF
TRBD2,TRBV10-2,.,TRBJ2-3,15,TGCGCCAGCAGCCGCCTACTAGCGGGAGTAGATACGCAGTATTTT,CASSRLLAGVDTQYF
TRBD2,TRBV5-1,.,TRBJ2-7,14,TGCGCCAGCAGCTTAGCGGGAGCCAACTACGAGCAGTACTTC,CASSLAGANYEQYF
.,TRBV14,.,TRBJ1-1,15,TGTGCCAGCAGCCAAGAGGGGACATTCTGGACTGAAGCTTTCTTT,CASSQEGTFWTEAFF
TRBD1,TRBV18,.,TRBJ1-1,18,TGTGCCAGCTCACCGAAAAAAGTCCCGGGACAGGGGGGCACTGAAGCTTTCTTT,CASSPKKVPGQGGTEAFF
.,TRBV9,.,TRBJ2-5,14,TGTGCCAGCAGCCGGGGGGCTAGGGAGGAGACCCAGTACTTC,CASSRGAREETQYF
TRBD2,TRBV9,.,TRBJ2-2,18,TGTGCCAGCAGCTTGACTAGCGGACACCCGGCGGACACCGGGGAGCTGTTTTTT,CASSLTSGHPADTGELFF